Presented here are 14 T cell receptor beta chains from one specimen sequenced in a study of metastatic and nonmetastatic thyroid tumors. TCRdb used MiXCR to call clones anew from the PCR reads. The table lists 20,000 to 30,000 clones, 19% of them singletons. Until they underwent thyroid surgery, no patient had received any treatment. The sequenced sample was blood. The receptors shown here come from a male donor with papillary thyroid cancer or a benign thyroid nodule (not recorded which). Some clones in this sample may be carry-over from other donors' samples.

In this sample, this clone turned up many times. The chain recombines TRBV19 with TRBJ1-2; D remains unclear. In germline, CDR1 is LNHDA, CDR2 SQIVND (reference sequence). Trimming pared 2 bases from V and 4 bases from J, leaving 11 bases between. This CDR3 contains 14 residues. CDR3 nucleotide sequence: TGTGCCAGTAGTATAAGTGTGGGCCGCTATGGCTACACCTTC. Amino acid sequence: CASSISVGRYGYTF.

For the CDR3, the DNA is TGTGCCAGCAGTTGGGGGGCCGGGGAGCTGTTTTTT. Translated: CASSWGAGELFF. The rearrangement uses TRBV6-9 and TRBJ2-2; weak D call: TRBD2 (6 bases). Germline V gene lookup returns CDR1 MNHGY and CDR2 SVAAGI. The CDR3 length is 12 residues. V was shortened by 4 bases and J by 6 bases, with 6 bases between the two germline ends.

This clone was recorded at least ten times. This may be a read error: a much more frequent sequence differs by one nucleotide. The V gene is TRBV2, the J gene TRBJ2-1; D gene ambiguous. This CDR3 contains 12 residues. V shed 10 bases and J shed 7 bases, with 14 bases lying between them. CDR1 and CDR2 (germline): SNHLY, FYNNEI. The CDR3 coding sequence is TGTGCCAACATCCCACACTGGAATGAGCAGTTCTTC. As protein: CANIPHWNEQFF.

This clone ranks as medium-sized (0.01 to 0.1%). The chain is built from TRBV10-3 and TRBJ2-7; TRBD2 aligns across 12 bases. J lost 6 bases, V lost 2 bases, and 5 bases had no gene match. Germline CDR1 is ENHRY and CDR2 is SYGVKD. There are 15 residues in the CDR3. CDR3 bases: TGTGCCATCAGTGAGCTGACTAGCGGGAGTCGCGAGCAGTACTTC. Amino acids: CAISELTSGSREQYF.

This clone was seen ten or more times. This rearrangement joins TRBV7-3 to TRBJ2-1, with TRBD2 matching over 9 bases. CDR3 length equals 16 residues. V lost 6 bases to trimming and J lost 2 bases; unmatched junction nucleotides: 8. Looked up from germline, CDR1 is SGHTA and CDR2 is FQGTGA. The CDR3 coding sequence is TGTGCCAGCAGTCCATCCCCTAGCGGGACCTACAATGAGCAGTTCTTC. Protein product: CASSPSPSGTYNEQFF.

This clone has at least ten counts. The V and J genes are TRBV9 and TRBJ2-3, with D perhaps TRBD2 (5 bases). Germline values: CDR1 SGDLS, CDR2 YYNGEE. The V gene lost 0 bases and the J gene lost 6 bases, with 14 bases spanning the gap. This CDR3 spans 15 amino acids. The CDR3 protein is CASSVGVGDADTQYF. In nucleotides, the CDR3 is TGTGCCAGCAGCGTAGGTGTGGGAGACGCGGATACGCAGTATTTT.

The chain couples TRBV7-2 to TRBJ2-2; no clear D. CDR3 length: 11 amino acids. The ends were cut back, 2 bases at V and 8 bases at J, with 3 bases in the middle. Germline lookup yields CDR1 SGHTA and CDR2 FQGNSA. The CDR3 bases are TGTGCCAGCAGCTTATATGGGGAGCTGTTTTTT. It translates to CASSLYGELFF.

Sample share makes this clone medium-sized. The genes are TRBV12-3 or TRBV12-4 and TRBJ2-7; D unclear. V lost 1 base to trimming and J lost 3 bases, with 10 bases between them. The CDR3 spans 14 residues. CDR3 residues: CASSLVPDRYEQYF. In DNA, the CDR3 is TGTGCCAGCAGTTTAGTCCCCGACCGCTACGAGCAGTACTTC.

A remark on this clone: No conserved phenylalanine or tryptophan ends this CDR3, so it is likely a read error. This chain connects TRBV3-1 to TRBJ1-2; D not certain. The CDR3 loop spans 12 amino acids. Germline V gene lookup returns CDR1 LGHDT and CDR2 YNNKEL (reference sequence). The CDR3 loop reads CASSKEMGGYTL. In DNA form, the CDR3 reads TGTGCCAGCAGCAAAGAAATGGGTGGCTACACCTTA.

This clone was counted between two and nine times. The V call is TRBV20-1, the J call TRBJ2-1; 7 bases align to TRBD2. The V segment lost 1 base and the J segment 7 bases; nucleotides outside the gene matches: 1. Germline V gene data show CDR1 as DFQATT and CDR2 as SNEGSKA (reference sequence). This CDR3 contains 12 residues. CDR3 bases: TGCAGTGCTAGAGGGGGGGGGAATGAGCAGTTCTTC. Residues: CSARGGGNEQFF.

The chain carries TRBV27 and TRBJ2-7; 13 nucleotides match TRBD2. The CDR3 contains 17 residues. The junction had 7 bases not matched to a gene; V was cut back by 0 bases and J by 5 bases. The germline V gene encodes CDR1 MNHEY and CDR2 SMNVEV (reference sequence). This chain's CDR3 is CASSLSRTSGRTNEQYF. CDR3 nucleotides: TGTGCCAGCAGTTTATCGAGGACTAGCGGGAGAACCAACGAGCAGTACTTC.

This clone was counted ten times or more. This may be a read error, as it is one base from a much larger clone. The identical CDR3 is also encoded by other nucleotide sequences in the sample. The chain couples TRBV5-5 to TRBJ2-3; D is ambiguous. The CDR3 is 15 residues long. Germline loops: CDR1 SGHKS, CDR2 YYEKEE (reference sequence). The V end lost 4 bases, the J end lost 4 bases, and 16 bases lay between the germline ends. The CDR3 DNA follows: TGTGCCAGCAGCAGATTAGGAGCGTGGTCAGATACGCAGTATTTT. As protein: CASSRLGAWSDTQYF.

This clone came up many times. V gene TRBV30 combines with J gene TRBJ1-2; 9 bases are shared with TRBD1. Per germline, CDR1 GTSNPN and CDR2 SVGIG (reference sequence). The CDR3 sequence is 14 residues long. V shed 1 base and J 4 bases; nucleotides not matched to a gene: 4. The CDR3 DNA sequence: TGTGCCTGGAGTGGCGGACAGGGGATCTATGGCTACACCTTC. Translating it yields CAWSGGQGIYGYTF.

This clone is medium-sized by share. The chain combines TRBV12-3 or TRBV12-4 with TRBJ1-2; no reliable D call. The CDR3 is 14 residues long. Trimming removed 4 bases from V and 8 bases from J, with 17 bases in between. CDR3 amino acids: CASSSSVGGYGYTF. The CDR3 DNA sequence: TGTGCCAGCAGTTCGTCGGTTGGAGGGTACGGCTACACCTTC.